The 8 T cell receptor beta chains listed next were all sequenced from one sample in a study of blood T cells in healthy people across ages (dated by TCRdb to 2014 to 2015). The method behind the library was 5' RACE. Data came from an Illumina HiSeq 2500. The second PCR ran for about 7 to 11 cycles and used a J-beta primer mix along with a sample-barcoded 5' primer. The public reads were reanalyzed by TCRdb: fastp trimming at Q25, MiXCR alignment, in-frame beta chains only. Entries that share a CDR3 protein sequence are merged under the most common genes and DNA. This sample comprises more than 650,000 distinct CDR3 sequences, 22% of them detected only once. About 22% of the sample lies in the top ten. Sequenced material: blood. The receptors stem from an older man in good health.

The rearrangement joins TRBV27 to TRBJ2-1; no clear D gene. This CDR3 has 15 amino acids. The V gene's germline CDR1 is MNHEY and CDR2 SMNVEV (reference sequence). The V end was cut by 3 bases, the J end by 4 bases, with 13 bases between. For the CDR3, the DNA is TGTGCCAGCAGTTTCGTTAGCCCGTCGTACAATGAGCAGTTCTTC. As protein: CASSFVSPSYNEQFF.

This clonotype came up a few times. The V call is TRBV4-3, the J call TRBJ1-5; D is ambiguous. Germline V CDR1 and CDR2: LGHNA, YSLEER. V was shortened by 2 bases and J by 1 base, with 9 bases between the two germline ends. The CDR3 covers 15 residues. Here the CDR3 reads CASSQNWQSNQPQHF. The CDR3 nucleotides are TGCGCCAGCAGCCAAAACTGGCAGAGCAATCAGCCCCAGCATTTT.

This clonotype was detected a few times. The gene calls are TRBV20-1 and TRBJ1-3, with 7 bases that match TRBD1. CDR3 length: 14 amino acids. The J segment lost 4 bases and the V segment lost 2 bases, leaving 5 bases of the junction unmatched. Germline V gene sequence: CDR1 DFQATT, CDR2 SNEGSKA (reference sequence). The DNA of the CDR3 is TGCAGTGCTAGAAAGGGGGCGGGAGGAAACACCATATATTTT. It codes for CSARKGAGGNTIYF.

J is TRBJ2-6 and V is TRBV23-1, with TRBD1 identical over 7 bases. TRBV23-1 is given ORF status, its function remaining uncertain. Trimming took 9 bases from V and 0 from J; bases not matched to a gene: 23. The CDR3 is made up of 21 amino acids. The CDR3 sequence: CASRTPPQREQGHSGANVLTF. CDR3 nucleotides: TGCGCCAGTCGAACCCCCCCTCAACGTGAACAGGGGCACTCTGGGGCCAACGTCCTGACTTTC.

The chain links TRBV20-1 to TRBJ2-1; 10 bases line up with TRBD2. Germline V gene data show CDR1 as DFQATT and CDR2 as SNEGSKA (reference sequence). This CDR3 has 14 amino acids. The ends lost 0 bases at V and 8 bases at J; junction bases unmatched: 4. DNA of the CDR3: TGCAGTGCTAGAGATCTCCTAGCGGGGGATGAGCAGTTCTTC. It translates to CSARDLLAGDEQFF.

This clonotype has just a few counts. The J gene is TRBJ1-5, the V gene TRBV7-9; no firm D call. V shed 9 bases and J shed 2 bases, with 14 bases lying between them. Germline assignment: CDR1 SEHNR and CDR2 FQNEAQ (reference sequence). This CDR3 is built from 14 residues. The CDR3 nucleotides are TGTGCCAGATTAGTGGACCATGGCAATCAGCCCCAGCATTTT. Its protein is CARLVDHGNQPQHF.

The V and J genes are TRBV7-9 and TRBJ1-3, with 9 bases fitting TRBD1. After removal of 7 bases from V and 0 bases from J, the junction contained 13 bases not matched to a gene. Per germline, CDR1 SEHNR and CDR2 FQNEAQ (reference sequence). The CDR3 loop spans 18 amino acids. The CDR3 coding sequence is TGTGCCAGCACCTCCTTTTTAGGACAGGGGAGCTCTGGAAACACCATATATTTT. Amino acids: CASTSFLGQGSSGNTIYF.

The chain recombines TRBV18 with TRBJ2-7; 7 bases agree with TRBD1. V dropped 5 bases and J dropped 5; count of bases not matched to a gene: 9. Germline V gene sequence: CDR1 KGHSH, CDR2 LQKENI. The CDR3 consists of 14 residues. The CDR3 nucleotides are TGTGCCAGCTCATCCAGGACAGGACAAGACGAGCAGTACTTC. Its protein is CASSSRTGQDEQYF.